The sequence of this T cell receptor beta chain was determined in a study of blood T cells in healthy people across ages. Study in general: Capture via template switching afforded approximately one barcoded beta molecule per two T cells.

With respect to this clonotype: What it recognizes is unknown. Given a much more abundant clone one base away, this may be a read error.

CDR1 is SGHTA and CDR2 is FQGNSA in the germline V gene. The CDR3 runs to 14 residues. The ends were cut back, 5 bases at V and 1 base at J, with 10 bases in the middle. Findings and caveats of the study: Roughly linear declines in TCR beta diversity per million T cells occurred with age.

Donation came from healthy Caucasian individuals in Russia who were aged 6 to 90. Together with a sample-barcoded 5' primer, a J-beta primer mix was included in a second PCR lasting roughly 6 to 12 cycles. Samples each returned at least 2.5 million CDR3-containing paired-end reads. Using its own MiXCR run on the 5' RACE reads, TCRdb lists one record per CDR3 protein. The table shows fewer than 800,000 distinct CDR3 sequences, with 32% occurring only once. The TCR was taken from a woman older than 75 in good health. What was sequenced was blood. The genes are TRBV7-2 and TRBJ2-3; no reliable D call. The CDR3 DNA reads TGTGCCAGCAGCCCCCCAGCTCGCACAGATACGCAGTATTTT. As protein: CASSPPARTDTQYF.